This TCR beta chain derives from a study of CD8+ T cells in alopecia areata. Extracted RNA was reverse transcribed into cDNA, the sequencing template. TCRdb's table, derived via immunoSEQ multiplex PCR, lists solely in-frame clones and lacks some. The sample records about 140,000 clones, 82% being singletons. Germline trimming cut 4 bases from V and 4 bases from J; bases unmatched to any gene: 12. CDR3 length: 17 residues. The germline V gene has CDR1 SGHRS and CDR2 YFSETQ. The table lists this clone with a count of one. Noted treatment: oral pan-JAK inhibitor, 5-10 mg twice daily. The gene calls are TRBV5-1 and TRBJ2-2; 8 bases fit TRBD1. The sequence derives from a human donor with alopecia areata. Sequencing used CD8+ T cells sorted from blood, obtained at week 4, from a patient treated with tofacitinib. The CDR3 here is CASSLRDQGASTGELFF. CDR3 in DNA: TGCGCCAGCAGCCTGAGAGACCAGGGGGCGAGCACCGGGGAGCTGTTTTTT.